Presented here are 8 T cell receptor beta chains from one specimen sequenced in a study of T cell changes during pregnancy in multiple sclerosis. The repertoire was sequenced with immunoSEQ multiplex PCR; TCRdb's copy has only in-frame clones and lacks some. The sample holds around 50,000 clones; about 93% are singletons and the top ten take roughly 0.61%. Sequenced here: CD4+ T cells from peripheral blood mononuclear cells, sampled after pregnancy. The receptor set was obtained from a female donor in good health, enrolled as a control in a pregnancy study.

This sequence joins TRBV5-1 and TRBJ1-1; 8 nucleotides match TRBD1. V shed 4 bases, J shed 3 bases, and the junction held 8 bases outside the gene matches. This CDR3 comprises 15 residues. Germline values: CDR1 SGHRS, CDR2 YFSETQ. CDR3 loop: CASSRVRGPDTEAFF. In DNA form, the CDR3 reads TGCGCCAGCAGCAGGGTCAGGGGGCCGGACACTGAAGCTTTCTTT.

This chain joins TRBV6-1 and TRBJ1-5, with D perhaps TRBD1 (6 bases). The length of the CDR3 is 16 residues. CDR1 and CDR2 (germline): MNHNS, SASEGT. V lost 4 bases and J lost 7, with 20 bases in between. CDR3 DNA sequence: TGTGCCAGCAGTGCCCCCCTCAGGGGAATCAACCAGCCCCAGCATTTT. Translated: CASSAPLRGINQPQHF.

On this clone: Other DNA sequences in this specimen translate into the identical CDR3. The chain carries TRBV27 and TRBJ2-3; 14 bases are a match to TRBD2. The CDR3 consists of 16 residues. Trimming took 5 bases from V and 5 from J; bases not matched to a gene: 6. Germline V gives CDR1 MNHEY, CDR2 SMNVEV (reference sequence). Here the CDR3 DNA reads TGTGCCAGCAGTCGGGGACTAGCGGGAGAAAGAGATACGCAGTATTTT. Protein sequence: CASSRGLAGERDTQYF.

Points on this clone: Mismatch with germline at one junction end may stem from a read error. The genes are TRBV7-7 and TRBJ1-1; TRBD1 aligns across 10 bases. The germline gives CDR1 SSHAT, CDR2 FNYEAQ (reference sequence). The CDR3 loop spans 13 amino acids. CDR3 nucleotides: TGTGCTAGCAGCATAGGACAGGGGGGTGAAGCTTTCTTT. Residues: CASSIGQGGEAFF.

DNA for the CDR3: TGTGCCAGCAGTGAGAGGCAGGGTAAAGAGACCCAGTACTTC. Translating it yields CASSERQGKETQYF. The chain joins TRBV2 to TRBJ2-5; a weak D match, TRBD1 (5 bases). Trimming cost V 3 bases and J 3 bases, with 11 bases left between them. The CDR3 consists of 14 residues. Germline lookup yields CDR1 SNHLY and CDR2 FYNNEI.

This chain connects TRBV15 to TRBJ2-5, with 8 bases lining up with TRBD1. The germline gives CDR1 LNHNV, CDR2 YYDKDF (reference sequence). V was clipped by 5 bases and J by 5 bases; unmatched bases: 4. The CDR3 sequence is 13 residues long. CDR3 sequence reads: CATSSGGMETQYF. In DNA form, the CDR3 reads TGTGCCACCAGCTCAGGGGGCATGGAGACCCAGTACTTC. The complete variable domain, with remaining parts taken from reference TRBV15 and TRBJ2-5, reads DAMVIQNPRYQVTQFGKPVTLSCSQTLNHNVMYWYQQKSSQAPKLLFHYYDKDFNNEADTPDNFQSRRPNTSFCFLDIRSPGLGDTAMYLCATSSGGMETQYFGPGTRLLVL.

The gene calls are TRBV18 and TRBJ1-1; D not certain. Germline V gives CDR1 KGHSH, CDR2 LQKENI. This CDR3 spans 15 amino acids. Trimming took off 0 bases at V and 2 bases at J, with 10 bases between the two ends. The CDR3: CASSPPATANTEAFF. The CDR3 DNA follows: TGTGCCAGCTCACCACCGGCAACCGCTAACACTGAAGCTTTCTTT.

The rearrangement uses TRBV5-1 and TRBJ2-4; D is unclear. The CDR3 consists of 15 residues. V was trimmed by 4 bases and J by 1 base, leaving 12 bases between them. Germline V gene data show CDR1 as SGHRS and CDR2 as YFSETQ. CDR3 loop: CASSPSPGAKNIQYF. The CDR3 region has the DNA TGCGCCAGCAGCCCGTCCCCAGGTGCCAAAAACATTCAGTACTTC.